Included here is one T cell receptor beta chain sequence, with context. It lacks a known antigen. One base away there is no much larger clone; base qualities are not given. The data belong to a study of blood T cell repertoires in COVID-19 (dated by TCRdb to the early 2020s). Describing the broader study: Samples covering the acute and convalescent phases of COVID-19 were provided by collaborators in the United States, Italy and Spain. The material from the prospective study consisted of cDNA or gDNA derived from T cells, B-cell-depleted T cells, or PBMCs. Subjects who had been exposed to COVID-19, were actively infected with it, or had recovered from it provided the deeply sampled blood TCRbeta repertoires that made up the dataset. The repertoires were released in a freely available public database intended as a resource for research on the immune response to SARS-CoV-2. Samples were obtained from the ongoing ImmuneRACE study (first 160 participants) and from about 1,300 subjects provided by 6 global collaborators. Nearly every sample came with metadata listing a de-identified subject ID, COVID-19 status, age in years and sex. Where HLA class I and class II types were available, the types were taken from metadata supplied by the sample provider, not from assay-based typing. Overall results and qualifications from the work: How much clinical and demographic metadata was included differed by source and by participant, and the metadata was provided uncurated.

TCRbeta CDR3 regions were amplified from genomic DNA by means of the immunoSEQ Assay, a bias-controlled multiplex PCR. As for the original processing: Nucleated cell counts per sample were estimated from amplification of reference gene primers within the assay. Sequence reads were collapsed and filtered to measure the absolute abundance of every unique TCRbeta CDR3 rearrangement. For each sample, productive Simpson clonality was calculated by taking the square root of Simpson's diversity index across productive rearrangements. This is the immuneACCESS table as TCRdb keeps it, with only in-frame sequences that have V and J called. A part of the clones is gone; compared with another copy, unresolved V genes explain less than half, and the rest is unexplained. V and J calls and clone size come straight from that table; D and trimming were deduced from the DNA. The table for this sample lists about 350,000 clones; roughly 86% of them were counted only once. Approximately 0.93% of the sample belongs to the ten largest clones.

The CDR3 measures 16 amino acids from cysteine to phenylalanine. The CDR3 DNA has 48 bases and is translated from base 1. CDR1 SGHRS and CDR2 YFSETQ are derived from the germline V gene. V trim: 4 bases; J trim: 0 bases; unmatched bases: 8. Participants in the prospective study were aged roughly 18 to 100 years, lived in 24 United States geographic areas, and enrolled through a virtual design. In the prospective study, participants were assigned to cohorts based on the clinical history participants reported in a screening survey and a study questionnaire. Exposed participants were defined as having been in contact with someone with a PCR-confirmed or clinician-diagnosed COVID-19 case within 2 weeks of study entry. In the prospective study, whole blood, serum and a nasopharyngeal or oropharyngeal swab were collected from each participant by mobile phlebotomists. Over a roughly two-month period, participants in the prospective study had the option of providing additional blood draws and questionnaires. Before DNA extraction, blood samples from the prospective study were shipped at room temperature or frozen.

The sample comprised PBMCs or T cells enriched from blood (not recorded which). The sequence came from a woman aged 25 to 39 who had been exposed to COVID-19. Rearrangement joined TRBV5-1 to TRBJ2-5, and TRBD1 matches 8 of the central bases. The DNA sequence reads TGCGCCAGCAGCCCAGGACAGGGAGAATACCAAGAGACCCAGTACTTC. This translates into CASSPGQGEYQETQYF. Extended through the reference TRBV5-1 and TRBJ2-5 proteins, this CDR3 yields the full variable domain: KAGVTQTPRYLIKTRGQQVTLSCSPISGHRSVSWYQQTPGQGLQFLFEYFSETQRNKGNFPGRFSGRQFSNSRSEMNVSTLELGDSALYLCASSPGQGEYQETQYFGPGTRLLVL.